The clone carrying this T cell receptor (beta chain) appeared once. This entry is derived from a study of TIL therapy for anti-PD-1-resistant metastatic lung cancer. Study information: A handful of tumors were EGFR-mutant and two were ALK-rearranged.

Sequencing used immunoSEQ v3. Repertoires were generated with immunoSEQ multiplex PCR, while TCRdb's copy carries only in-frame clones and drops some. The sample has roughly 16,000 clones, 74% seen once; the top ten hold 36%. Germline V CDR1 and CDR2: SGHRS, YFSETQ. This CDR3 has 13 amino acids. V shed 3 bases and J shed 4 bases, with 7 bases lying between them. Time point specified: pre-treatment sample, taken before nivolumab and TIL therapy. Stage 4 NSCLC adults joined between October 2017 and January 2020. The chain recombines TRBV5-1 with TRBJ2-2; D gene unclear. Material: blood, obtained at baseline. This TCR came from a person between 25 and 79 years old with non-small cell lung cancer. DNA of the CDR3: TGCGCCAGCAGCTCACCAAGCACCGGGGAGCTGTTTTTT. This translates into CASSSPSTGELFF.